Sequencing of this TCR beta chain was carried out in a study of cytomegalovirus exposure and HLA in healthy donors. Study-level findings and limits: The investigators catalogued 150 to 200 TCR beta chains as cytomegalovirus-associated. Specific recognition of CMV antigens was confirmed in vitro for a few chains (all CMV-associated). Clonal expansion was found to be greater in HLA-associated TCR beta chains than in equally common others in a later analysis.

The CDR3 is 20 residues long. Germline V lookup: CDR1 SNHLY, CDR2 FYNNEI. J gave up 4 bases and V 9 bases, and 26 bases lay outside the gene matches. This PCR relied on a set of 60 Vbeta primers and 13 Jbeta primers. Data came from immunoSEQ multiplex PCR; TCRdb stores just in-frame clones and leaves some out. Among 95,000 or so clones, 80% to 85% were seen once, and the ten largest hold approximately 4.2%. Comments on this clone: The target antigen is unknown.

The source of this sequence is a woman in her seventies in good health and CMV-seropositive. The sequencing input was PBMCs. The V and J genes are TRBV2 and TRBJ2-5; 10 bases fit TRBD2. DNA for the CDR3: TGTGCCAGTTTGAACCGGGAGGCGACTAGCGGGCTAAAGAGGGGAGAGACCCAGTACTTC. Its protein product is CASLNREATSGLKRGETQYF.